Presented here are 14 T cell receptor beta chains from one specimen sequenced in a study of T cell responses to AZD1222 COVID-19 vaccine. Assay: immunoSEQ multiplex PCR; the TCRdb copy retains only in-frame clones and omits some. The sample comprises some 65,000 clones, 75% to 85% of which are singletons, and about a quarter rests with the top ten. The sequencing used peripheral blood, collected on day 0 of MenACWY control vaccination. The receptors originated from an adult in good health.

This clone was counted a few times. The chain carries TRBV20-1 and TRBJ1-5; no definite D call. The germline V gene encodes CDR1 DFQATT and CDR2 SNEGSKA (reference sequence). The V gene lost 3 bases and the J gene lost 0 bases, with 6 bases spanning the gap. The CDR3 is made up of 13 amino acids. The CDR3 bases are TGCAGTGCTAGTGCGTATAGCAATCAGCCCCAGCATTTT. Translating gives CSASAYSNQPQHF.

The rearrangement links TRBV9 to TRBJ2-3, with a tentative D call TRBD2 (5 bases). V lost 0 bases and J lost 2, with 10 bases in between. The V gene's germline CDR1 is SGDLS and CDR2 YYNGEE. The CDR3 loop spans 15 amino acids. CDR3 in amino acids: CASSVAVAPTDTQYF. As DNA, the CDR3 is TGTGCCAGCAGCGTAGCGGTAGCGCCCACAGATACGCAGTATTTT.

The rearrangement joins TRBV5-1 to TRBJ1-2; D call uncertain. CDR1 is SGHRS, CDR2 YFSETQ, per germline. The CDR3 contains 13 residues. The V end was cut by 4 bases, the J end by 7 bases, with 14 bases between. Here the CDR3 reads CASSPSGIGGYTF. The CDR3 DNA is TGCGCCAGCAGCCCCAGTGGGATTGGTGGCTACACCTTC.

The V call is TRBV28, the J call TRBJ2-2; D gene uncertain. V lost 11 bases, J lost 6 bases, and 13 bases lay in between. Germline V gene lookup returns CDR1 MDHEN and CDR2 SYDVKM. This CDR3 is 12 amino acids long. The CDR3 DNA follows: TGTGCCGCCCCGAGTCGGGCCGGGGAGCTGTTTTTT. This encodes CAAPSRAGELFF. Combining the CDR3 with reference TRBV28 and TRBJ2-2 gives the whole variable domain DVKVTQSSRYLVKRTGEKVFLECVQDMDHENMFWYRQDPGLGLRLIYFSYDVKMKEKGDIPEGYSVSREKKERFSLILESASTNQTSMYLCAAPSRAGELFFGEGSRLTVL.

The CDR3: CAYRDRGGTEAFF. The CDR3 DNA reads TGTGCCTACAGGGACAGGGGAGGGACTGAAGCTTTCTTT. The V call is TRBV30, the J call TRBJ1-1; 10 bases align to TRBD1. The CDR3 sequence is 13 residues long. Per germline, CDR1 GTSNPN and CDR2 SVGIG (reference sequence). The ends lost 7 bases at V and 5 bases at J; junction bases unmatched: 7.

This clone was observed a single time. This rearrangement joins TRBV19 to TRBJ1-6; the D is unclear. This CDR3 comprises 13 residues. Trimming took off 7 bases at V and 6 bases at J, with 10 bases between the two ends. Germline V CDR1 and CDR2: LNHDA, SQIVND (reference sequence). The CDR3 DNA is TGTGCCAGTATGGACCGCACTAATTCACCCCTCCACTTT. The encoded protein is CASMDRTNSPLHF. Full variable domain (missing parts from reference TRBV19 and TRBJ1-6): DGGITQSPKYLFRKEGQNVTLSCEQNLNHDAMYWYRQDPGQGLRLIYYSQIVNDFQKGDIAEGYSVSREKKESFPLTVTSAQKNPTAFYLCASMDRTNSPLHFGNGTRLTVT.

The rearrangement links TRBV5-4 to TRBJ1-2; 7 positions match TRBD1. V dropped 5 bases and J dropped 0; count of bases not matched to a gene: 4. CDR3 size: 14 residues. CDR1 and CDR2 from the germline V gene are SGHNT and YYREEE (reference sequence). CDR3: CASRRQGANYGYTF. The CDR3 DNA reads TGTGCCAGCAGACGACAGGGCGCTAACTATGGCTACACCTTC.

This CDR3 is CAQQGDTEAFF. The CDR3 coding sequence is TGTGCTCAGCAGGGGGACACTGAAGCTTTCTTT. This rearrangement joins TRBV2 to TRBJ1-1; 7 bases line up with TRBD1. This CDR3 has 11 amino acids. Germline V gene sequence: CDR1 SNHLY, CDR2 FYNNEI. Full variable domain (outside the CDR3, taken from reference TRBV2 and TRBJ1-1): EPEVTQTPSHQVTQMGQEVILRCVPISNHLYFYWYRQILGQKVEFLVSFYNNEISEKSEIFDDQFSVERPDGSNFTLKIRSTKLEDSAMYFCAQQGDTEAFFGQGTRLTVV.

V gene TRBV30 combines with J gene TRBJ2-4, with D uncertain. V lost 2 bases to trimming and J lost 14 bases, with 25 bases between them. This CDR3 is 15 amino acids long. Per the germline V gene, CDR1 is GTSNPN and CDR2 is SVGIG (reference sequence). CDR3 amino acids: CAWSPPGPQKGQKYF. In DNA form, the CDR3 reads TGTGCCTGGAGTCCCCCCGGGCCTCAAAAAGGGCAGAAGTACTTC.

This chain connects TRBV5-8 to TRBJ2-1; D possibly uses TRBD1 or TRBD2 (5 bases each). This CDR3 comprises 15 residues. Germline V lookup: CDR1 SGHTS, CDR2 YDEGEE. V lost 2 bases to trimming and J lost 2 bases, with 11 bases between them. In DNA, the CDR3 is TGTGCCAGCAGCTTTACGAGGGGACCCTACAATGAGCAGTTCTTC. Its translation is CASSFTRGPYNEQFF.

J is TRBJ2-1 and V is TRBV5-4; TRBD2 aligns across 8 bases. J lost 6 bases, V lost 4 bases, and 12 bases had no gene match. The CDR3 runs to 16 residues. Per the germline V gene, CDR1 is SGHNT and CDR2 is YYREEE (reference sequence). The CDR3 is CASSLSGVLLSNEQFF. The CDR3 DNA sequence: TGTGCCAGCAGCCTTAGCGGGGTACTTCTCAGCAATGAGCAGTTCTTC.

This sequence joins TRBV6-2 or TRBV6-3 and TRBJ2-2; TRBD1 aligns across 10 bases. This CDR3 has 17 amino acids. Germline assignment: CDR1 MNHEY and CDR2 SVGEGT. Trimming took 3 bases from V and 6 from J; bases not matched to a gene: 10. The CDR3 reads CASSYRQGALGAGELFF. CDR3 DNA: TGTGCCAGCAGTTATCGACAGGGGGCTTTAGGGGCCGGGGAGCTGTTTTTT.

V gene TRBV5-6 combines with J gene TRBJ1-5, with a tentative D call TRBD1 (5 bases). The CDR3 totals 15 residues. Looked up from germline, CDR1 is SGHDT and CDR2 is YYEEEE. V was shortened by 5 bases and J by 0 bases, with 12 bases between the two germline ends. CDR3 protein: CASSRRDHSNQPQHF. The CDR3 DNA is TGTGCCAGCAGTCGTCGGGACCATAGCAATCAGCCCCAGCATTTT.

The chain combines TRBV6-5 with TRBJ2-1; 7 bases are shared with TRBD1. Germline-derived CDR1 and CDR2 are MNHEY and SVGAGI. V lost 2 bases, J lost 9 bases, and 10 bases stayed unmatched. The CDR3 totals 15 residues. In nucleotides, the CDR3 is TGTGCCAGCAGTTACGGGCTAGACAGGGCGGGTGAGCAGTTCTTC. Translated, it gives CASSYGLDRAGEQFF.